This is a list of T cell receptor beta chains from one sample in a study of blood T cell repertoires in COVID-19. Assay used: immunoSEQ multiplex PCR; TCRdb lists only in-frame clones, some missing. Of 67,000 or so clones in the sample, roughly 83% were seen once. Input material: peripheral blood. The receptor source for this set is a man between 65 and 80 years old with acute or convalescent COVID-19. Each CDR3 is given with its conserved first and last residue. D genes are given only for firm matches. Only part of the rows carry a size: once, few, many, or a class if the clone is expanded.

.	TRBV27	.	TRBJ1-1	TGTGCCAGCAGTCGAGGGGGAACTGAAGCTTTCTTT	CASSRGGTEAFF
.	TRBV2	TRBD1	TRBJ1-1	TGTGCCAGCAGGCCGGGACAGGGCGTAGAGGGGGGCACTGAAGCTTTCTTT	CASRPGQGVEGGTEAFF
once	TRBV9	TRBD2	TRBJ2-7	TGTGCCAGCAGCGTAGTGGTTAGCGGGAGCGAGCAGTACTTC	CASSVVVSGSEQYF
few	TRBV15	TRBD2	TRBJ2-1	TGTGCCACCAGCAGACCGTTACTAGCGGGAGTAAAAGGGGGGAAGTTCTTC	CATSRPLLAGVKGGKFF
.	TRBV27	.	TRBJ1-5	TGTGCCAGCAGACTCTGGGCCTCGGGGAATCAGCCCCAGCATTTT	CASRLWASGNQPQHF
few	TRBV10-1	TRBD2	TRBJ2-5	TGCGCCAGCAGTAGGGGACTAGCGGGACAAGAGACCCAGTACTTC	CASSRGLAGQETQYF
.	TRBV19	.	TRBJ2-7	TGTGCCAGTAGCCCGGAGGACTCCTACGAGCAGTACTTC	CASSPEDSYEQYF
.	TRBV10-3	TRBD1	TRBJ2-7	TGTGCCATCAGTGACTCGGGACAGTCACCGGACGAGCAGTACTTC	CAISDSGQSPDEQYF
.	TRBV2	.	TRBJ1-4	TGTGCCAGCAGTGATCTAGGGCAGGGAGGGGGAAAACTGTTTTTT	CASSDLGQGGGKLFF
.	TRBV19	.	TRBJ2-3	TGTGCCAGTAGTATCGACGGGGTGTCAGATACGCAGTATTTT	CASSIDGVSDTQYF
.	TRBV3-1/TRBV3-2	TRBD2	TRBJ2-4	TGTGCCAGCAGCCAAGAAGGGACTAGAATTAACATTCAGTACTTC	CASSQEGTRINIQYF
.	TRBV11-2	.	TRBJ1-1	TGTGCCAGCAGCTTAGTGGGGCAGAACACTGAAGCTTTCTTT	CASSLVGQNTEAFF
.	TRBV30	TRBD2	TRBJ2-1	TGTGCCTGGAGTGTATTCGGGACTAGCGGGAGTAATGAGCAGTTCTTC	CAWSVFGTSGSNEQFF
.	TRBV28	.	TRBJ2-2	TGTGCCAGTGGACAGTCGAACACCGGGGAGCTGTTTTTT	CASGQSNTGELFF
.	TRBV9	.	TRBJ2-5	TGTGCCAGCAGCGTAGCCAACGGGTGGCAAGAGACCCAGTACTTC	CASSVANGWQETQYF
.	TRBV14	.	TRBJ2-3	TGTGCCAGCAGCCCTGACCTCCTAGCTACTAGCACAGATACGCAGTATTTT	CASSPDLLATSTDTQYF
.	TRBV5-6	.	TRBJ1-6	TGTGCCAGCAGCTTGTTCAGGCAGGACAGACCCCTCCACTTT	CASSLFRQDRPLHF
.	TRBV12-5	TRBD1	TRBJ1-5	TGTGCTAGTGGTTTGGGACAGGGTAATCAGCCCCAGCATTTT	CASGLGQGNQPQHF
.	TRBV30	TRBD1	TRBJ1-4	TGTGCCTGGAGTGTACTGGGACAGGTTAATGAAAAACTGTTTTTT	CAWSVLGQVNEKLFF
.	TRBV19	TRBD1	TRBJ1-2	TGTGCCAGTAGTAGAACTGGGACAGTCACTAACTATGGCTACACCTTC	CASSRTGTVTNYGYTF
.	TRBV6-6	.	TRBJ1-2	TGTGCCAGCAGTTCTCCCGACAGACCTAACTATGGCTACACCTTC	CASSSPDRPNYGYTF
.	TRBV19	TRBD1	TRBJ2-2	TGTGCCAGTAGTCTGACAACAGGGGCCCGAATAGCCGGGGAGCTGTTTTTT	CASSLTTGARIAGELFF
few	TRBV5-1	TRBD2	TRBJ2-7	TGCGCCAGCAGCTTCACTAGCGGTTCCTCCTACGAGCAGTACTTC	CASSFTSGSSYEQYF
.	TRBV12-5	TRBD1	TRBJ2-2	TGTGCTAGTGGTTTAAGGCAGGGGGCGTTCGGGGAGCTGTTTTTT	CASGLRQGAFGELFF
.	TRBV28	.	TRBJ2-7	TGTGCCAGCAGTTTAATCGGTTTCTACGAGCAGTACTTC	CASSLIGFYEQYF
.	TRBV24-1	.	TRBJ2-1	TGTGCCACCAACCCGTCCCAGGGCGATGAGCAGTTCTTC	CATNPSQGDEQFF
.	TRBV30	.	TRBJ1-1	TGTGCCTGGAGTGACGGGGTGGCGACTGAAGCTTTCTTT	CAWSDGVATEAFF
.	TRBV6-2/TRBV6-3	.	TRBJ2-5	TGTGCCAGCAGCGACTTATCGGAGACCCAGTACTTC	CASSDLSETQYF
.	TRBV19	TRBD1	TRBJ2-6	TGTGCCAGTAGTACGACAGGGTTGGGTTCTGGGGCCAACGTCCTGACTTTC	CASSTTGLGSGANVLTF
.	TRBV30	.	TRBJ1-5	TGTGCCTGGTCTACTCCCTCCGGACAGTCCCAGCCCCAGCATTTT	CAWSTPSGQSQPQHF
.	TRBV12-3/TRBV12-4	.	TRBJ1-1	TGTGCCAGCAGTCCGCCCCCGGGCACTGAAGCTTTCTTT	CASSPPPGTEAFF
.	TRBV6-5	.	TRBJ2-3	TGTGCCAGTACCAGGGGCAGGGTCGGCACAGATACGCAGTATTTT	CASTRGRVGTDTQYF
.	TRBV28	.	TRBJ2-7	TGTGCCAGCATTTTCTCCGGGCCCCGGGGTTACGAGCAGTACTTC	CASIFSGPRGYEQYF
.	TRBV5-8	TRBD1	TRBJ1-2	TGTGCCAGCAGCTTGCAGGGGGCCTTTGGCTACACCTTC	CASSLQGAFGYTF
.	TRBV4-1	.	TRBJ2-7	TGCGCCAGCAGCCAAGATCGTAGCGCAACCTACGAGCAGTACTTC	CASSQDRSATYEQYF
.	TRBV6-5	.	TRBJ2-3	TGTGCCAGCAGCCGCGGATCGACAGATACGCAGTATTTT	CASSRGSTDTQYF
.	TRBV5-8	TRBD1	TRBJ1-2	TGTGCCAGCAACAGGGACAGGAATAACTATGGCTACACCTTC	CASNRDRNNYGYTF
.	TRBV2	TRBD2	TRBJ2-7	TGTGCCAGCAGCCTAGCGGGGTCCTACGAGCAGTACTTC	CASSLAGSYEQYF